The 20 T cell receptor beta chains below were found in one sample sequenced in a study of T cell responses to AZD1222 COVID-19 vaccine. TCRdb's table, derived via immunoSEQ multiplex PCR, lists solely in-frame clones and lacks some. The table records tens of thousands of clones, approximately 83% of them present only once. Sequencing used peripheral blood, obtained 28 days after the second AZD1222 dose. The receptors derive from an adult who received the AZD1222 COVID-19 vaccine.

DNA for the CDR3: TGTGCCAGCAGCTTGACGAACGGGCAGGGATGGACCGGGGAGCTGTTTTTT. Translated, it gives CASSLTNGQGWTGELFF. This chain connects TRBV5-8 to TRBJ2-2; TRBD1 might be the D (5 bases). Germline lookup yields CDR1 SGHTS and CDR2 YDEGEE. The V end was cut by 1 base, the J end by 5 bases, with 18 bases between. This CDR3 has 17 residues.

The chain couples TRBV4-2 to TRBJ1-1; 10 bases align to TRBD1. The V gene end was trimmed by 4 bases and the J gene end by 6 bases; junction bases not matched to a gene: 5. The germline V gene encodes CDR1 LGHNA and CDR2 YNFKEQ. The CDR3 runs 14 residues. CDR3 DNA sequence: TGTGCCAGCAGCCCCGGGACAGGGGAATCTGAAGCTTTCTTT. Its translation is CASSPGTGESEAFF.

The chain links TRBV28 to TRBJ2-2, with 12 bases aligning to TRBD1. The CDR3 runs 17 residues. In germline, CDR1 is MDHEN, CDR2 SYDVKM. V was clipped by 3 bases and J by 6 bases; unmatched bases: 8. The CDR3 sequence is CASSLPGQGASAGELFF. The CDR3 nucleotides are TGTGCCAGCAGTTTGCCGGGACAGGGGGCGTCGGCCGGGGAGCTGTTTTTT.

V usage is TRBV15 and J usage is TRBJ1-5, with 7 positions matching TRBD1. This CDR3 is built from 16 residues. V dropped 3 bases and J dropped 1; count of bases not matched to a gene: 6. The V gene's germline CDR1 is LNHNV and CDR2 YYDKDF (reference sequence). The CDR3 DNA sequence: TGTGCCACCAGCAGCAAAATAGGGGGCAGCAATCAGCCCCAGCATTTT. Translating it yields CATSSKIGGSNQPQHF.

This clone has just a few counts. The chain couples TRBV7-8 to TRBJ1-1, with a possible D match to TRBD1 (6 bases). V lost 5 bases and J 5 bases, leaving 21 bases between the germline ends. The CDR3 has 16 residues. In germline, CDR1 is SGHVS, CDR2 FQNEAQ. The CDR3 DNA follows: TGTGCCAGCAGCGCGGGACATAACTCTGGGGGGACTGAAGCTTTCTTT. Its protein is CASSAGHNSGGTEAFF.

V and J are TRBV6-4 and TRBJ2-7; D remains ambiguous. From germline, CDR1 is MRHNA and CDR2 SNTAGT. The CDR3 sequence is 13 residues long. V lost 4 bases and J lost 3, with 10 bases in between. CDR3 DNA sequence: TGTGCCAGCAGTGTCTCATTGGGCTACGAGCAGTACTTC. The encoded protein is CASSVSLGYEQYF.

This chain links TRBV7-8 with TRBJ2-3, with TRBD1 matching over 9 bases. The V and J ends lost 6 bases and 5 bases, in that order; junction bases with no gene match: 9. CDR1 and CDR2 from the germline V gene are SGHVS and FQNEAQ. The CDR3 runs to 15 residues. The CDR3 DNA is TGTGCCAGCAGGGTACAGGGGGCGCCCCTAGATACGCAGTATTTT. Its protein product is CASRVQGAPLDTQYF.

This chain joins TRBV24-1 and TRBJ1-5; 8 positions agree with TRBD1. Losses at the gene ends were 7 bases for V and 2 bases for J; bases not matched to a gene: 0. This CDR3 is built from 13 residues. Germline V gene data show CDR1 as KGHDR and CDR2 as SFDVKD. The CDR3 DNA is TGTGCCACCAGGGGACAGGGCAATCAGCCCCAGCATTTT. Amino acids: CATRGQGNQPQHF.

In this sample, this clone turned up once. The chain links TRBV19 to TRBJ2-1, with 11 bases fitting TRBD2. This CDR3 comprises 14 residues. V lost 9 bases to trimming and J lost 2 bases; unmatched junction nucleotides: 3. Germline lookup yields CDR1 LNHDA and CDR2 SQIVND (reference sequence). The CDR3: CASLSGGAYNEQFF. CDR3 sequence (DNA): TGTGCCAGCCTTAGCGGGGGGGCCTACAATGAGCAGTTCTTC.

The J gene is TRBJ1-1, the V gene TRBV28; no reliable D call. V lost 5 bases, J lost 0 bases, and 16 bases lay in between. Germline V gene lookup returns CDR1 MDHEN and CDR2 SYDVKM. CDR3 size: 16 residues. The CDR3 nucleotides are TGTGCCAGCAGTCGACCAGGAATACTACTGAACACTGAAGCTTTCTTT. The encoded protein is CASSRPGILLNTEAFF. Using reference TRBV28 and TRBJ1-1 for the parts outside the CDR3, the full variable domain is DVKVTQSSRYLVKRTGEKVFLECVQDMDHENMFWYRQDPGLGLRLIYFSYDVKMKEKGDIPEGYSVSREKKERFSLILESASTNQTSMYLCASSRPGILLNTEAFFGQGTRLTVV.

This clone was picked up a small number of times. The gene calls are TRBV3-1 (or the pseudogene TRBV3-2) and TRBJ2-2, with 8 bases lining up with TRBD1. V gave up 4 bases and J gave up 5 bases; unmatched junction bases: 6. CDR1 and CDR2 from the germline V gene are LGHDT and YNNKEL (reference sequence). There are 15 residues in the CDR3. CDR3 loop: CASSPWTGLTGELFF. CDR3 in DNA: TGTGCCAGCAGCCCATGGACAGGGTTGACCGGGGAGCTGTTTTTT.

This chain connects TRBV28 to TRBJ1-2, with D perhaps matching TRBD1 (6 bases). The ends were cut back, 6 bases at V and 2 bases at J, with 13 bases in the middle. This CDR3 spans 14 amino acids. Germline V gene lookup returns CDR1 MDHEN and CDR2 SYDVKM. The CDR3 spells CASRTNRDNYGYTF. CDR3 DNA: TGTGCCAGCAGGACTAACAGGGACAACTATGGCTACACCTTC.

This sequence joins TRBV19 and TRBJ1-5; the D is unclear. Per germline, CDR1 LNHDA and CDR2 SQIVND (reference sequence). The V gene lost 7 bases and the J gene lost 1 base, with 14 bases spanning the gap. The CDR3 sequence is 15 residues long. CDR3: CASTSRPLSNQPQHF. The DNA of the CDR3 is TGTGCCAGTACTTCTAGACCCTTAAGCAATCAGCCCCAGCATTTT.

The CDR3 nucleotides read TGTGCCAGCAGCCAAGACACCTTGAACACTGAAGCTTTCTTT. Encoded protein: CASSQDTLNTEAFF. This chain links TRBV14 with TRBJ1-1, with D unclear. Looked up from germline, CDR1 is SGHDN and CDR2 is FVKESK. The CDR3 has 14 amino acids. Trimming cost V 0 bases and J 0 bases, with 5 bases left between them.

The DNA for the CDR3 is TGTGCCAGCAGCGTAGGACTAGCGGGGGGTAGAGAGACCCAGTACTTC. Its protein is CASSVGLAGGRETQYF. This chain uses TRBV9 with TRBJ2-5; 13 bases are shared with TRBD2. Germline V gene lookup returns CDR1 SGDLS and CDR2 YYNGEE. V was clipped by 0 bases and J by 4 bases; unmatched bases: 3. The CDR3 has 16 amino acids. Looking up the rest from reference TRBV9 and TRBJ2-5 gives the full variable domain: DSGVTQTPKHLITATGQRVTLRCSPRSGDLSVYWYQQSLDQGLQFLIQYYNGEERAKGNILERFSAQQFPDLHSELNLSSLELGDSALYFCASSVGLAGGRETQYFGPGTRLLVL.

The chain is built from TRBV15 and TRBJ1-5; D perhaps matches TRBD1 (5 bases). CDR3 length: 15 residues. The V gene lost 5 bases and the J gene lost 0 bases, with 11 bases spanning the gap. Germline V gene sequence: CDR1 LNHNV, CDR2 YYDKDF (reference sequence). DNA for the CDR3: TGTGCCACCAGCGTATACAGGTATAGCAATCAGCCCCAGCATTTT. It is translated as CATSVYRYSNQPQHF.

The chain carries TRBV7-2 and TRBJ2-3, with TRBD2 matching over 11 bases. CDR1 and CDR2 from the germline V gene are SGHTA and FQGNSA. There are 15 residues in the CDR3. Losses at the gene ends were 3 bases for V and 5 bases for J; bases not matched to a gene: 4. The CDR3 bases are TGTGCCAGCAGCTTTAGCGGGGGGGTAGGAGATACGCAGTATTTT. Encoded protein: CASSFSGGVGDTQYF. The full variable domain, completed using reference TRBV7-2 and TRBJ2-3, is GAGVSQSPSNKVTEKGKDVELRCDPISGHTALYWYRQSLGQGLEFLIYFQGNSAPDKSGLPSDRFSAERTGGSVSTLTIQRTQQEDSAVYLCASSFSGGVGDTQYFGPGTRLTVL.

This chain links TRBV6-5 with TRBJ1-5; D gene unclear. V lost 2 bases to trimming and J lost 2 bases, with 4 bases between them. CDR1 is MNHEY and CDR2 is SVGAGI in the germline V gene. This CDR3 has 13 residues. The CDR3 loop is CASSYQRNQPQHF. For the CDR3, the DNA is TGTGCCAGCAGTTACCAGCGCAATCAGCCCCAGCATTTT.

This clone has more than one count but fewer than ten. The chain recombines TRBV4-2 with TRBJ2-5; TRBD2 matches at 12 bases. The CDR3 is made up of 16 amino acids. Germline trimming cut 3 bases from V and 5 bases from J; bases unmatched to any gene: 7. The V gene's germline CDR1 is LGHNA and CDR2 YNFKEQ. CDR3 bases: TGTGCCAGCAGCCAGTTGACTAGCGGGGGAGGGGAGACCCAGTACTTC. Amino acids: CASSQLTSGGGETQYF.

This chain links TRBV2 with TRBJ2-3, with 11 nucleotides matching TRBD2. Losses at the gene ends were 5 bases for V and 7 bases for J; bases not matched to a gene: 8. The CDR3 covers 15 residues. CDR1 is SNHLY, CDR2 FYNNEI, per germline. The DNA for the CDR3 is TGTGCCAGCAGTATAGCGGGGGGGAGTTTATATACGCAGTATTTT. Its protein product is CASSIAGGSLYTQYF.